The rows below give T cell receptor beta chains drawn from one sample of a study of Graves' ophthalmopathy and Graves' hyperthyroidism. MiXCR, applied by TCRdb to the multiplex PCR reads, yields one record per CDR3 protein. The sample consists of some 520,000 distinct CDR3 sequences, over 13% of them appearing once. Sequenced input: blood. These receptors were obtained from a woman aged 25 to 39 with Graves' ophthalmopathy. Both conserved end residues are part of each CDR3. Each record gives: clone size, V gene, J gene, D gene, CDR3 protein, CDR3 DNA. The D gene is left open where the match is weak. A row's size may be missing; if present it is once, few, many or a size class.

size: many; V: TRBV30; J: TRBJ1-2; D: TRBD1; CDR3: CAWGQGRYGYTF; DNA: TGTGCCTGGGGACAGGGTCGCTATGGCTACACCTTC
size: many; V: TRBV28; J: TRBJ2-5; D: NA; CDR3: CASSLPRGPPPQETQYF; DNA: TGTGCCAGCAGTCTCCCCAGAGGGCCCCCTCCCCAAGAGACCCAGTACTTC
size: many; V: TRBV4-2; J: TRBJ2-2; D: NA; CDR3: CASSQDGNTGELFF; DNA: TGTGCCAGCAGCCAAGATGGGAACACCGGGGAGCTGTTTTTT
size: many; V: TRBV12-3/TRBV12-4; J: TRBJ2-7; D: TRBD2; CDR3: CASSTGGPPYEQYF; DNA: TGTGCCAGCAGTACGGGAGGCCCACCCTACGAGCAGTACTTC
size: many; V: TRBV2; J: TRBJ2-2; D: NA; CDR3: CASSREGTAGELFF; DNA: TGTGCCAGCAGCCGTGAGGGGACCGCCGGGGAGCTGTTTTTT
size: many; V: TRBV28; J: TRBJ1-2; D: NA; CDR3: CASSFIPNYPGQDYGYTF; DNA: TGTGCCAGCAGTTTTATTCCCAATTACCCGGGACAAGACTATGGCTACACCTTC
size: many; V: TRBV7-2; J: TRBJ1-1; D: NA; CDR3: CASSFLTEAFF; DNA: TGTGCCAGCAGCTTCCTCACTGAAGCTTTCTTT
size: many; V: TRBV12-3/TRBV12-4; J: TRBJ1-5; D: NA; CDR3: CASSQGGHVEPQHF; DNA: TGTGCCAGCAGCCAAGGGGGTCACGTAGAGCCCCAGCATTTT
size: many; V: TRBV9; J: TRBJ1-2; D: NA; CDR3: CASSVSPWETNYGYTF; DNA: TGTGCCAGCAGCGTGTCCCCTTGGGAGACTAACTATGGCTACACCTTC
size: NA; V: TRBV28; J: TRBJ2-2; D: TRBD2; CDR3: CASTPTGGPIPTGELFF; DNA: TGTGCCAGCACCCCGACGGGGGGGCCTATTCCCACCGGGGAGCTGTTTTTT
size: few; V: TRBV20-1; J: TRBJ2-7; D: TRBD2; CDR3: CSALTGTSFSEQYF; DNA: TGCAGTGCTCTAACCGGGACTAGCTTCTCCGAGCAGTACTTC
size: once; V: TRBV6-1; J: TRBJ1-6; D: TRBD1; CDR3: CASTDRGTKYNSPLHF; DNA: TGTGCCAGCACCGACAGGGGGACCAAATATAATTCACCCCTCCACTTT
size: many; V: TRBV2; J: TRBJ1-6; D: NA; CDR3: CASSEEQYNSPLHF; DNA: TGTGCCAGCAGTGAGGAACAGTATAATTCACCCCTCCACTTT
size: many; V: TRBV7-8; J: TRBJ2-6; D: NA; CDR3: CASSLETVVGANVLTF; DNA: TGTGCCAGCAGCTTAGAGACAGTAGTTGGGGCCAACGTCCTGACTTTC
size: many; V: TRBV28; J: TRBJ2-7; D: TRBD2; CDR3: CASSWSGGSGEQYF; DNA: TGTGCCAGCAGTTGGTCGGGAGGGTCGGGAGAGCAGTACTTC
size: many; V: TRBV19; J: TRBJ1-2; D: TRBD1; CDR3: CASQPGQLSVNYGYTF; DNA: TGTGCCAGTCAACCGGGACAGTTATCGGTTAACTATGGCTACACCTTC
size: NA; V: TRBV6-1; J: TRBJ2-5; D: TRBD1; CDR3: CASRVVGTVKETQYF; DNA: TGTGCCAGCAGGGTTGTCGGGACAGTCAAAGAGACCCAGTACTTC
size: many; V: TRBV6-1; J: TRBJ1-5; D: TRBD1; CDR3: CASRVDRVVGQPQHF; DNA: TGTGCCAGCAGGGTGGACAGGGTAGTTGGTCAGCCCCAGCATTTT
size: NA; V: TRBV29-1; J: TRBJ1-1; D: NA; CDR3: CSVPRVGDTEAFF; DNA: TGCAGCGTCCCCAGGGTGGGGGACACTGAAGCTTTCTTT
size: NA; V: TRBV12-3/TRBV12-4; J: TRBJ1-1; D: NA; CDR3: CASSLASHVNTEAFF; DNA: TGTGCCAGCAGTTTAGCGAGCCACGTGAACACTGAAGCTTTCTTT
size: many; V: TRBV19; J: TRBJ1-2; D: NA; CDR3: CASSIRRARGYTF; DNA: TGTGCCAGTAGTATTCGGAGGGCTCGGGGCTACACCTTC
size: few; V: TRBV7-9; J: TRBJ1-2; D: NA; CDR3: CASSSWGGTLNGYTF; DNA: TGTGCCAGCAGCTCCTGGGGCGGGACACTCAATGGCTACACCTTC
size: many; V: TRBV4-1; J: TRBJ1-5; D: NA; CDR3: CASSPGQLYRPQHF; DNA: TGCGCCAGCAGCCCTGGACAGTTATATCGGCCCCAGCATTTT
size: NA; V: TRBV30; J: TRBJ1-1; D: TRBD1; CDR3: CAWSEGALNTEAFF; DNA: TGTGCCTGGAGTGAGGGGGCTCTGAACACTGAAGCTTTCTTT
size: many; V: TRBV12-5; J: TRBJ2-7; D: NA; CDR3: CASGLGDLGEVYF; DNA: TGTGCTAGTGGTTTGGGGGACCTCGGGGAGGTGTACTTC
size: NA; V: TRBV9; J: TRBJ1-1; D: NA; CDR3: CSSSSLNTEAFF; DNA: TGTTCCAGCAGCAGCCTGAACACTGAAGCTTTCTTT
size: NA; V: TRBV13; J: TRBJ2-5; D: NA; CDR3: CASSLFSYTGRGQETQYF; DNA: TGTGCCAGCAGCTTATTTTCCTACACGGGAAGGGGGCAAGAGACCCAGTACTTC
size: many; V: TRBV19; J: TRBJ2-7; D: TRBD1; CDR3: CASRPDRASSYEQYF; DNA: TGTGCCAGTAGGCCGGACAGGGCAAGCTCCTACGAGCAGTACTTC
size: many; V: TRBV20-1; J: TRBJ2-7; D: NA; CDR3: CSARVSGSPYEQYF; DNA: TGCAGTGCTAGGGTGTCAGGGAGCCCCTACGAGCAGTACTTC
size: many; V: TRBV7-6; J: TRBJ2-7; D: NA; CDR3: CASSHRHSYEQYF; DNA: TGTGCCAGCAGCCACAGGCACTCCTACGAGCAGTACTTC
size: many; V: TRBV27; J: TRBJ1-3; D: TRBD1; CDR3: CASSSGTVDSGNTIYF; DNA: TGTGCCAGCAGTTCGGGGACAGTCGACTCTGGAAACACCATATATTTT
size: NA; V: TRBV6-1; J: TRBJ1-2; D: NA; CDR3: CAISGTPGGGYTF; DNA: TGTGCCATCTCCGGGACACCTGGGGGTGGCTACACCTTC
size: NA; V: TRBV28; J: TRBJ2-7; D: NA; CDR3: CASSPWDVSYEQYF; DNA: TGTGCCAGCAGTCCCTGGGACGTCTCCTACGAGCAGTACTTC
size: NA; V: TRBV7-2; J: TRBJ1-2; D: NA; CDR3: CASSLALGGSDGYTF; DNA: TGTGCCAGCAGCTTAGCGTTGGGGGGGAGCGATGGCTACACCTTC
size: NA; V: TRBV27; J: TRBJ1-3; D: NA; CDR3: CASSNPGSGNTIYF; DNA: TGTGCCAGCAGCAACCCGGGCTCTGGAAACACCATATATTTT
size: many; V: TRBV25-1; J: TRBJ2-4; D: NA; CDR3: CASSDSLTGLRGKNIQYF; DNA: TGTGCCAGCAGTGACTCTCTGACCGGCCTTAGGGGCAAAAACATTCAATACTTC
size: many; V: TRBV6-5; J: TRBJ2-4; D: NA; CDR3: CASSYDQFLAKNIQYF; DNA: TGTGCCAGCAGTTACGATCAATTCCTAGCCAAAAACATTCAGTACTTC
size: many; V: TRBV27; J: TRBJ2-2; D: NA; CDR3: CASSSEGRDTGELFF; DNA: TGTGCCAGCAGTTCGGAGGGCCGGGACACCGGGGAGCTGTTTTTT
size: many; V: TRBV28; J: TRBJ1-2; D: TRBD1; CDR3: CASRPGTGGYGYTF; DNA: TGTGCCAGCAGACCCGGGACAGGGGGGTATGGCTACACCTTC
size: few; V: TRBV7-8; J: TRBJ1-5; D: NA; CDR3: CASSSLGPGPQHF; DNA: TGTGCCAGCAGCTCTTTGGGCCCGGGGCCCCAGCATTTT
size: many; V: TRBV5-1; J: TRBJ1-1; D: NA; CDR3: CASSLGPSNTEAFF; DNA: TGCGCCAGCAGCTTGGGACCGTCGAACACTGAAGCTTTCTTT